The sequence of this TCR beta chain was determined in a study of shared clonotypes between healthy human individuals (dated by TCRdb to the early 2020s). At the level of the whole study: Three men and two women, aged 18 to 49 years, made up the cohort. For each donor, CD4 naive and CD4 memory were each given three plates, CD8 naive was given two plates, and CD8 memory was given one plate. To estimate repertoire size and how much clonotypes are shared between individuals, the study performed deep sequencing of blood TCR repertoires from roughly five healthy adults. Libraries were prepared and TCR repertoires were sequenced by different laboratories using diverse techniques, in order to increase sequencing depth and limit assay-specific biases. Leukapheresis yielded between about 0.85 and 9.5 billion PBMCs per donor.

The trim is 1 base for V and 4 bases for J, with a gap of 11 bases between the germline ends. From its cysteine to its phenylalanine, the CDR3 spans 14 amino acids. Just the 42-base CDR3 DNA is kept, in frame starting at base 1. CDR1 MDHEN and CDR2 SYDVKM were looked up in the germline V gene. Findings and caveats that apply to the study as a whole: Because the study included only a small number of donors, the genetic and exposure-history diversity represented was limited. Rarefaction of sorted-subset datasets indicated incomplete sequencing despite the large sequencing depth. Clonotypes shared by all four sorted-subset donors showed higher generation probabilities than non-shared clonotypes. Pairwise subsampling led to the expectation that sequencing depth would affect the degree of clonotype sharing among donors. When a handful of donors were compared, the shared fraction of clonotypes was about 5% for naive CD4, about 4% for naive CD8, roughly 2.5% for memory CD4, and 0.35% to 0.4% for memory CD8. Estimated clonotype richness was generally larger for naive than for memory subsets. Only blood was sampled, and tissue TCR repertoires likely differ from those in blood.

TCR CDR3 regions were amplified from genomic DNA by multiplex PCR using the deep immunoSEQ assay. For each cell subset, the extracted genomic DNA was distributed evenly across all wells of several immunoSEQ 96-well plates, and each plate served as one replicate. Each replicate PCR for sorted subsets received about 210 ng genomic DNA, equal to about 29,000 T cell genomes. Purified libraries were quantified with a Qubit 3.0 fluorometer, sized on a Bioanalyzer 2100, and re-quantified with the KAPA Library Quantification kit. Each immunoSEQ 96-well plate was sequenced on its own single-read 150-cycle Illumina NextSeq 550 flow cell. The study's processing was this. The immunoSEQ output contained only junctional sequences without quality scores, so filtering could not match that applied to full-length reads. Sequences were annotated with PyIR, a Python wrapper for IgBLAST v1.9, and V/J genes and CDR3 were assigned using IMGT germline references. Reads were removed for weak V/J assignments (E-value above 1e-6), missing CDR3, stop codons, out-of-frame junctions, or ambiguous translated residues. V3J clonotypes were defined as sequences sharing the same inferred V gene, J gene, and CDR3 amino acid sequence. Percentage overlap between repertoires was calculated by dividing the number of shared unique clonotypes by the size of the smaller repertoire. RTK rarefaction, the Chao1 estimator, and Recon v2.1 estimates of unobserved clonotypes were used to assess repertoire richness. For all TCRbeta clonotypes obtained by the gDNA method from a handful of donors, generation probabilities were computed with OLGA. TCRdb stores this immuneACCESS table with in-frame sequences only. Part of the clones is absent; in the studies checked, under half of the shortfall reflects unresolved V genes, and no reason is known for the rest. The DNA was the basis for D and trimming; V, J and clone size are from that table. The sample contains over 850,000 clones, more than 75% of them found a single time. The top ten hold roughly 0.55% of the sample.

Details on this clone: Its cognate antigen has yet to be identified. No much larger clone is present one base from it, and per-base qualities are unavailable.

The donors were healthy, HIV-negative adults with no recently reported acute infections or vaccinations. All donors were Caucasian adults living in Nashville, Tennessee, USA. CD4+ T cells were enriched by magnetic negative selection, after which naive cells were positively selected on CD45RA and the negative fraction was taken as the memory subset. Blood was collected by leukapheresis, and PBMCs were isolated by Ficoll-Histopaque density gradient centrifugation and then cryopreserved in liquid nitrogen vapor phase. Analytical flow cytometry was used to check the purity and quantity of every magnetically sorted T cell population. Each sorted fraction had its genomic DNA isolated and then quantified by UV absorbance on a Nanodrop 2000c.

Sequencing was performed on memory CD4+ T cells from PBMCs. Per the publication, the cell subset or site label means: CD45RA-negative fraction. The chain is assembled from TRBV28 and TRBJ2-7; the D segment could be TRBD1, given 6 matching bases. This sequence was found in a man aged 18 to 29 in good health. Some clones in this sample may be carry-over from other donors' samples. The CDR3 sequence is CASSLLGRGYEQYF. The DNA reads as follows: TGTGCCAGCAGTTTATTGGGCAGGGGTTACGAGCAGTACTTC.